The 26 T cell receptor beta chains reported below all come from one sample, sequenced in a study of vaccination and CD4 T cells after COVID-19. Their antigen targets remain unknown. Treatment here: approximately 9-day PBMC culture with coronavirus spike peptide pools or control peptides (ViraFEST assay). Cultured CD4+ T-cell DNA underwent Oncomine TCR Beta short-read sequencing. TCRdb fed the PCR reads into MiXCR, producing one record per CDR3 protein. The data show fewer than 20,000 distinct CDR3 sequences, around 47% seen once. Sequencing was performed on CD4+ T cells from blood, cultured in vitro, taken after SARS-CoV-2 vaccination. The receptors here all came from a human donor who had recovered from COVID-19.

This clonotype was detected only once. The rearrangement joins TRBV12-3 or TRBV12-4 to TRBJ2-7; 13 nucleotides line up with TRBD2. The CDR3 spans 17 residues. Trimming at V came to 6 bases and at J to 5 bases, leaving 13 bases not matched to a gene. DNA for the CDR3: TGTGCCAGCAGCTTCGGACTAGCGGGAGTAATTGTGAACGAGCAGTACTTC. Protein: CASSFGLAGVIVNEQYF.

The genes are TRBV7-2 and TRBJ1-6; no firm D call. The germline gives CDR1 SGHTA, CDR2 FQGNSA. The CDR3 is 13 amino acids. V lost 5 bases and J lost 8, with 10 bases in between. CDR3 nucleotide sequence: TGTGCCAGCAGCCTCTACAGCTATTCACCCCTCCACTTT. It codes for CASSLYSYSPLHF.

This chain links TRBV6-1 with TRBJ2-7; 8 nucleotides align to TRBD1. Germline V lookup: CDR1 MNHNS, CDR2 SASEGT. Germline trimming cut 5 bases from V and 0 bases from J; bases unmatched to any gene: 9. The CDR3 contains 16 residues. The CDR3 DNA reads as TGTGCCAGCAGTCCAATCTCGACAGGGGACTCCTACGAGCAGTACTTC. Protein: CASSPISTGDSYEQYF.

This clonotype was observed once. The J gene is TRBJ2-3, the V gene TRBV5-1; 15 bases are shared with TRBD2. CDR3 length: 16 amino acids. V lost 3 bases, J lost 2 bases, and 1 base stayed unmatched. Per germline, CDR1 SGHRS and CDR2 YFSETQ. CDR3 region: CASSWTSGRATDTQYF. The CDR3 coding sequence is TGCGCCAGCAGCTGGACTAGCGGGAGGGCCACAGATACGCAGTATTTT.

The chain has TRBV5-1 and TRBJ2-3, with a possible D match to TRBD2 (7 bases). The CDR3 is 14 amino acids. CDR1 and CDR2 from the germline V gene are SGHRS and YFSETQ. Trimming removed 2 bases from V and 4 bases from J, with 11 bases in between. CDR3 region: CASSLGGAADTQYF. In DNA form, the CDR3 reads TGCGCCAGCAGCTTAGGGGGGGCCGCAGATACGCAGTATTTT. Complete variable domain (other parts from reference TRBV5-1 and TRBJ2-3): KAGVTQTPRYLIKTRGQQVTLSCSPISGHRSVSWYQQTPGQGLQFLFEYFSETQRNKGNFPGRFSGRQFSNSRSEMNVSTLELGDSALYLCASSLGGAADTQYFGPGTRLTVL.

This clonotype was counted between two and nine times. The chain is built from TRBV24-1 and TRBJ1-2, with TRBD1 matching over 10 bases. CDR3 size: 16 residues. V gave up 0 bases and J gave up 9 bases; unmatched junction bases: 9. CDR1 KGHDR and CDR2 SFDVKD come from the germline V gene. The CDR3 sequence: CATSDLLPGQGFRYTF. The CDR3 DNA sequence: TGTGCCACCAGTGATTTGTTGCCGGGACAGGGGTTTCGCTACACCTTC.

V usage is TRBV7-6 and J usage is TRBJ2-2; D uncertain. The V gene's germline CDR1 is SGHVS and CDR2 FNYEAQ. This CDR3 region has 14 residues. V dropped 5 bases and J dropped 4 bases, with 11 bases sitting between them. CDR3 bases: TGTGCCAGCAGCCCACTATCCCTCACCGGGGAGCTGTTTTTT. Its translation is CASSPLSLTGELFF.

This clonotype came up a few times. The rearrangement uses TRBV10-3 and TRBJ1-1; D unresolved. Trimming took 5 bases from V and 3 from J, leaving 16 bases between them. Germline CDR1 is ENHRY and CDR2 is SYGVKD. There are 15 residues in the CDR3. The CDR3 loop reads CAISPLGADDTEAFF. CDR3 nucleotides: TGTGCCATCAGTCCCCTAGGCGCGGACGACACTGAAGCTTTCTTT.

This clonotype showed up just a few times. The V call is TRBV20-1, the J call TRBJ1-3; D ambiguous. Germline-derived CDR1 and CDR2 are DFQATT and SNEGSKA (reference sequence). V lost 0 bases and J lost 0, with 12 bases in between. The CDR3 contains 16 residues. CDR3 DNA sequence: TGCAGTGCTAGAGATCCCAGTCTGAGCTCTGGAAACACCATATATTTT. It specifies CSARDPSLSSGNTIYF.

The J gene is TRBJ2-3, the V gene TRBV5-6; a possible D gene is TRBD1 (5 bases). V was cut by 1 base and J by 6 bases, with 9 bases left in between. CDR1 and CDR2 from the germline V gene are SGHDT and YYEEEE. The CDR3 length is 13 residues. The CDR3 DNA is TGTGCCAGCAGCTTGTTTGGGGCGGATACGCAGTATTTT. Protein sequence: CASSLFGADTQYF.

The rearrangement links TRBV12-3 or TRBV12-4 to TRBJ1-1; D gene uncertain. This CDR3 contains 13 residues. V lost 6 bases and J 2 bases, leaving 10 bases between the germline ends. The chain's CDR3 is CASRQLSNTEAFF. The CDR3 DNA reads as TGTGCCAGCAGACAGCTGAGTAACACTGAAGCTTTCTTT.

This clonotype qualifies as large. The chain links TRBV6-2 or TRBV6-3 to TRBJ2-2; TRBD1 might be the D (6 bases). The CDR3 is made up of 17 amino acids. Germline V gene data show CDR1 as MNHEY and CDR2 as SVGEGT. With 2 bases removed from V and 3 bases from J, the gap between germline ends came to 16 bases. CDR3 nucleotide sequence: TGTGCCAGCAGTTACGGGGCCGGGACACTATACACCGGGGAGCTGTTTTTT. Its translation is CASSYGAGTLYTGELFF.

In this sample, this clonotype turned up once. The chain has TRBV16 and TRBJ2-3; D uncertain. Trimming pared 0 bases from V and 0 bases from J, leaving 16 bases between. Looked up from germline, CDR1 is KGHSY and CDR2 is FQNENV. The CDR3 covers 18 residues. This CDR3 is CASSQSVALLASTDTQYF. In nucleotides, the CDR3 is TGTGCCAGCAGCCAATCGGTAGCACTACTGGCTAGCACAGATACGCAGTATTTT.

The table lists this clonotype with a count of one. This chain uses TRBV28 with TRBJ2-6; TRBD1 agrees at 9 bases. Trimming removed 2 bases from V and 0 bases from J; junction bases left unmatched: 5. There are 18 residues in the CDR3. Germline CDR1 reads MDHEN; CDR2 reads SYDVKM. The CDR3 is CASSLGDRVASGANVLTF. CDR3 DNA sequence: TGTGCCAGCAGTTTAGGGGACAGGGTAGCCTCTGGGGCCAACGTCCTGACTTTC.

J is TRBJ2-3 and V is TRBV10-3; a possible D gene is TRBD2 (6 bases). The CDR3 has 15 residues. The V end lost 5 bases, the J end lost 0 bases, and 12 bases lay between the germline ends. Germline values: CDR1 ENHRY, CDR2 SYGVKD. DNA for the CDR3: TGTGCCATCAGTTCCGTAGCGGCTAGCACAGATACGCAGTATTTT. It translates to CAISSVAASTDTQYF.

This CDR3 reads CSARDSSTSTDTQYF. The CDR3 DNA is TGCAGTGCTAGGGACAGTTCCACTAGCACAGATACGCAGTATTTT. This chain joins TRBV20-1 and TRBJ2-3; tentative D call: TRBD1 (6 bases). Looked up from germline, CDR1 is DFQATT and CDR2 is SNEGSKA (reference sequence). V was cut by 3 bases and J by 0 bases, with 13 bases left in between. CDR3 length: 15 residues.

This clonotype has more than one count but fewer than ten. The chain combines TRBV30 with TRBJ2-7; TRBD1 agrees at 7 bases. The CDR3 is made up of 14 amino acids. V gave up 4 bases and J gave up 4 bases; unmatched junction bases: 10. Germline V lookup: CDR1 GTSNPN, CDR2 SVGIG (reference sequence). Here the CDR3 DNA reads TGTGCCTGGAACGCCGGCAGGGGGACATACGAGCAGTACTTC. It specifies CAWNAGRGTYEQYF.

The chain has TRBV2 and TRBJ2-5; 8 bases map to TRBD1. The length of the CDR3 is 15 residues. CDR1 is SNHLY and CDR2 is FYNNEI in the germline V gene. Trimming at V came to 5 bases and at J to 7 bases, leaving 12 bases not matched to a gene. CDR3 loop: CASSTRQGLGGTQYF. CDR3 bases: TGTGCCAGCAGTACGAGACAGGGGCTTGGGGGGACCCAGTACTTC.

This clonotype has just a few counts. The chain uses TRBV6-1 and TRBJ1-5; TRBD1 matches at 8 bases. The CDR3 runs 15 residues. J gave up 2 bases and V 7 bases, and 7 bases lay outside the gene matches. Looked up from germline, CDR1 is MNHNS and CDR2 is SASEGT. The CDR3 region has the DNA TGTGCCAGCATTCAGGGGGCAGAGGGCAATCAGCCCCAGCATTTT. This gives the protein CASIQGAEGNQPQHF.

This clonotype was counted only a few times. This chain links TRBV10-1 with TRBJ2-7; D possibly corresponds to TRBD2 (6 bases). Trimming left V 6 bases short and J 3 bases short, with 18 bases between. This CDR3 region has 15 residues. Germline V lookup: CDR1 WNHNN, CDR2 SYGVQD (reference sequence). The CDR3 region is CASSLPLLANYEQYF. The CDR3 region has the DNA TGCGCCAGCAGCCTCCCCCTGCTAGCGAACTACGAGCAGTACTTC.

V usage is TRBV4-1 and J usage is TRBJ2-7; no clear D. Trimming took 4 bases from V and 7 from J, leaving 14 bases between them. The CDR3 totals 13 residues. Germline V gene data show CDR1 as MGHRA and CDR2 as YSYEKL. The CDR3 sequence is CASSRLRSEEQYF. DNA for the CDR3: TGCGCCAGCAGCCGCTTGCGGTCGGAAGAGCAGTACTTC.

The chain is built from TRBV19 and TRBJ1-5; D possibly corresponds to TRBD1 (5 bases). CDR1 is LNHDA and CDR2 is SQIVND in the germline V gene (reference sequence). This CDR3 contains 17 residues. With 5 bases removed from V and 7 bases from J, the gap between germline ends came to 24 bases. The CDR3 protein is CASSEDPVGGGSQPQHF. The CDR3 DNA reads TGTGCCAGTAGTGAAGACCCTGTGGGGGGTGGCAGCCAGCCCCAGCATTTT.

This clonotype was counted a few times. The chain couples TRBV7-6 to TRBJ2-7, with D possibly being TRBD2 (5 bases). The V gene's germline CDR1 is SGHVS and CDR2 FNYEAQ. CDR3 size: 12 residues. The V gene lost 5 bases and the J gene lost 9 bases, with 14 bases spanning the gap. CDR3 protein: CASSHPTRGQYF. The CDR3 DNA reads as TGTGCCAGCAGCCACCCCACTCGGGGGCAGTACTTC.

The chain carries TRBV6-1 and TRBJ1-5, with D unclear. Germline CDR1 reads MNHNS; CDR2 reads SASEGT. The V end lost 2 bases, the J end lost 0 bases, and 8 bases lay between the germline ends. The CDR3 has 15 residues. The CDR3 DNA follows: TGTGCCAGCAGTGAACCCCGTTATAGCAATCAGCCCCAGCATTTT. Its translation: CASSEPRYSNQPQHF.

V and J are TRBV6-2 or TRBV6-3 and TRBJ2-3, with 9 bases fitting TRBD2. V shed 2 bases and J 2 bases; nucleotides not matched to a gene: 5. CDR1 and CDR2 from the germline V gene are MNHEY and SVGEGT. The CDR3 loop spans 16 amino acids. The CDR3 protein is CASSYTAGGVTDTQYF. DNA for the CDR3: TGTGCCAGCAGTTACACTGCGGGGGGGGTCACAGATACGCAGTATTTT.

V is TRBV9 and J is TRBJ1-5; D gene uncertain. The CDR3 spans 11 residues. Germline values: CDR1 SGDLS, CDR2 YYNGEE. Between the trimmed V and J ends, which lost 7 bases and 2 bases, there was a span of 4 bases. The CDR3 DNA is TGTGCCAGCGGGGGCAATCAGCCCCAGCATTTT. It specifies CASGGNQPQHF.